The T cell receptor beta chain described here comes from a study of T cell responses to AZD1222 COVID-19 vaccine. Points from the study as a whole: The donor group comprised mostly white British people and more females; the analysis possibly underestimated clonal diversity.

Germline V gene data show CDR1 as MDHEN and CDR2 as SYDVKM. V shed 3 bases, J shed 2 bases, and the junction held 22 bases outside the gene matches. This CDR3 is built from 20 residues. As regards this clone: Its antigen remains unknown.

Generated by immunoSEQ multiplex PCR, the TCRdb table keeps only in-frame clones and is missing some. The sample lists roughly 140,000 clones, 85% to 90% occurring once. Sequenced material: peripheral blood, taken 28 days after the second AZD1222 dose. V usage is TRBV28 and J usage is TRBJ2-7, with 7 bases that match TRBD2. This receptor was identified in an adult who received the AZD1222 COVID-19 vaccine. CDR3 loop: CASSLAWDRGLGGGAYEQYF. As DNA, the CDR3 is TGTGCCAGCAGTTTGGCCTGGGACCGAGGACTAGGTGGGGGGGCCTACGAGCAGTACTTC.